This entry describes one T cell receptor beta chain. The record originates from a study of shared clonotypes between healthy human individuals. Measured with immunoSEQ multiplex PCR; TCRdb has only the in-frame clones, and not every one. Of about 1 million clones listed, 65% to 75% are singletons. The CDR3 extends over 14 amino acids. The V end was cut by 0 bases, the J end by 12 bases, with 16 bases between. CDR1 and CDR2 from the germline V gene are SGDLS and YYNGEE. This chain connects TRBV9 to TRBJ2-1; tentatively, D is TRBD2 (6 bases). The sequencing sample was made of memory CD4+ T cells sorted from blood. The subset denotes: CD45RA-negative fraction. This sequence originates from a young man in good health. The CDR3 DNA follows: TGTGCCAGCAGCGTAGGGGAGGCCCGAAAAGGGCAGTTCTTC. Translating it yields CASSVGEARKGQFF.